This TCR beta chain was captured in a study of cytomegalovirus exposure and HLA in healthy donors. For the study at large: Out of 150 million to 200 million T cells, an earlier analysis found 117 million unique TCR beta sequences in total. Overall study results and limits: Roughly 170 TCR beta chains were listed as cytomegalovirus-associated.

Samples came from healthy bone marrow donors. The PCR had 60 Vbeta and 13 Jbeta primers. Only in-frame clones appear in the TCRdb table, and some are missing; sequencing was by immunoSEQ multiplex PCR. The sample holds over 20,000 clones, just under 70% seen once. Trimming removed 6 bases at V and 4 bases at J, with 16 bases between. CDR1 WNHNN and CDR2 SYGVQD come from the germline V gene (reference sequence). The CDR3 is made up of 14 amino acids. This clone was seen a handful of times. No antigen is known for it. The rearrangement joins TRBV10-1 to TRBJ2-7, with D possibly TRBD1 on 5 matching bases. Sequenced material: PBMCs. This TCR was recovered from a woman aged 45-60 years in good health and CMV-seronegative. The DNA of the CDR3 is TGCGCCAGCAGCGGTCGGCAGGGTCTATACGAGCAGTACTTC. This encodes CASSGRQGLYEQYF.